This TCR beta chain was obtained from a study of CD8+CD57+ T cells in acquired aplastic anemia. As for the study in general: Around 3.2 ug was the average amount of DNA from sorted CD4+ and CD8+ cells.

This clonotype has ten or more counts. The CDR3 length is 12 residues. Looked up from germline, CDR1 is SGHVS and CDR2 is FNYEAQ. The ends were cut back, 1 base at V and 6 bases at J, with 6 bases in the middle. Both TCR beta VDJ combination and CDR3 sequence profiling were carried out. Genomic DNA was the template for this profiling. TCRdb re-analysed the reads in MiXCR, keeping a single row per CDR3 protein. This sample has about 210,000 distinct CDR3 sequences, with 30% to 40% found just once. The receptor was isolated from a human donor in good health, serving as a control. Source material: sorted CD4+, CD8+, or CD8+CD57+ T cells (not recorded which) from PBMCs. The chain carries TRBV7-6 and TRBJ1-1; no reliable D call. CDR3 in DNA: TGTGCCAGCAGCTTAGGAGGACCTGAAGCTTTCTTT. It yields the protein CASSLGGPEAFF. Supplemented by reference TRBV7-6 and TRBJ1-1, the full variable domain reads GAGVSQSPRYKVTKRGQDVALRCDPISGHVSLYWYRQALGQGPEFLTYFNYEAQQDKSGLPNDRFSAERPEGSISTLTIQRTEQRDSAMYRCASSLGGPEAFFGQGTRLTVV.